The 7 T cell receptor beta chains below were found in one sample sequenced in a study of molecular identifiers for immune sequencing clone quantification (dated by TCRdb to about 2018). Library prep was done by PCR. TCRdb lists the instrument as Illumina HiSeq 4000. TCRdb ran its own pipeline on the public reads, namely fastp trimming at Q25 and MiXCR clone calling, and kept in-frame beta chains. Rows with one shared CDR3 protein collapse into an entry with the most common genes and DNA. The table for this sample lists about half a million distinct CDR3 sequences; around a fifth of them were counted only once. The top ten clonotypes cover approximately 0.84% of the sample. The sample consisted of naive CD8+ T cells from blood, with Jurkat cell RNA spiked in. Sample cell subset or site, as interpreted from the label and publication: FACS-sorted CD8+CD4-CCR7+CD45RA+ naive T cells. The receptors stem from a human donor in good health. Some libraries in this study had Jurkat cell RNA spiked in.

This clonotype was seen repeatedly, ten times or more. This chain joins TRBV29-1 and TRBJ2-7, with TRBD2 matching 9 bases. Germline assignment: CDR1 SQVTM and CDR2 ANQGSEA. The length of the CDR3 is 14 residues. Unmatched junction bases numbered 7, after V lost 4 bases and J lost 3 bases. CDR3 amino acids: CSVVGGRGGYEQYF. CDR3 DNA sequence: TGCAGCGTTGTCGGGGGGCGGGGGGGCTACGAGCAGTACTTC.

J is TRBJ2-2 and V is TRBV12-3 or TRBV12-4; D unresolved. CDR3 length: 14 residues. V lost 3 bases and J lost 2, with 7 bases in between. The CDR3 bases are TGTGCCAGCAGTTTTGTTGCTAACACCGGGGAGCTGTTTTTT. Protein product: CASSFVANTGELFF.

Comment on this clonotype: The junction and the germline gene differ at one end; a read error may be behind it. The chain links TRBV4-3 to TRBJ2-7, with 10 bases matching TRBD2. There are 16 residues in the CDR3. Looked up from germline, CDR1 is LGHNA and CDR2 is YSLEER. CDR3 in DNA: TGCGCCAGCAGCCAAGAGCTAGCGGGAGCTTCAAGCGAGCAGTGCTTC. Encoded protein: CASSQELAGASSEQCF.

This clonotype appeared many times. This chain joins TRBV6-5 and TRBJ2-3; TRBD2 matches at 9 bases. Germline CDR1 and CDR2: MNHEY and SVGAGI. This CDR3 is built from 15 residues. V was pared by 3 bases and J by 4 bases, with 5 bases of the junction left unmatched. CDR3 bases: TGTGCCAGCAGTTATGTGGCGGGAGGGCCAGATACGCAGTATTTT. It translates to CASSYVAGGPDTQYF.

This clonotype was seen a handful of times. The chain is built from TRBV24-1 and TRBJ2-3, with 12 bases fitting TRBD2. Germline trimming cut 5 bases from V and 4 bases from J; bases unmatched to any gene: 9. The CDR3 extends over 17 amino acids. Germline V gives CDR1 KGHDR, CDR2 SFDVKD. CDR3 sequence reads: CATSGPELAGGPDTQYF. CDR3 bases: TGTGCCACCAGTGGCCCAGAACTAGCGGGGGGTCCAGATACGCAGTATTTT.

This sequence joins TRBV4-1 and TRBJ1-1, with D unresolved. The CDR3 runs 15 residues. The V gene's germline CDR1 is MGHRA and CDR2 YSYEKL. Trimming removed 2 bases at V and 1 base at J, with 11 bases between. CDR3 in DNA: TGCGCCAGCAGCCAAATCATCACAGAGAACACTGAAGCTTTCTTT. Protein: CASSQIITENTEAFF.

This clonotype was counted only a few times. The chain recombines TRBV19 with TRBJ1-5, with TRBD1 identical over 7 bases. J was trimmed by 4 bases and V by 3 bases; bases with no gene match: 6. The CDR3 is made up of 15 amino acids. Germline-derived CDR1 and CDR2 are LNHDA and SQIVND (reference sequence). The CDR3 loop is CASSMMAGGNQPQHF. Here the CDR3 DNA reads TGTGCCAGTAGTATGATGGCAGGGGGTAATCAGCCCCAGCATTTT.